This is a list of T cell receptor beta chains from one sample in a study of blood T cell repertoires in COVID-19. Libraries were prepared by immunoSEQ multiplex PCR; TCRdb keeps only in-frame clonotypes and omits some of them. The sample lists 170,000 or so clones, around 87% seen once, with less than 3% in the top ten. The sample comprised peripheral blood. Source of these receptors: a man aged 40-50 years with active or convalescent COVID-19. CDR3s leave out the opening cysteine and the closing phenylalanine or tryptophan.

v_call | cdr3_aa
TRBV3-1/TRBV3-2 | ASSQGGSSNQPQH
TRBV13 | ASSTLNEQF
TRBV19 | ASSTTGNTIY
TRBV5-1 | ASSLGTGNSPLH
TRBV28 | ASRWTGGNYGYT
TRBV5-6 | ASSLATEAF
TRBV4-2 | ASSQGDGTGSGNTIY
TRBV3-1/TRBV3-2 | ASTGLARANTGELF
TRBV15 | ATSRDGTVFYGYT
TRBV4-1 | ASSQDRGPYEQY
TRBV7-6 | ASSLAPAETQY
TRBV2 | ASSGDRVATNEKLF
TRBV7-3 | ASSLNRGTEAF
TRBV25-1 | ASSDRDNSPLH
TRBV30 | AWSAGTGGNQPQH
TRBV27 | ASSLQGVAQPQH
TRBV4-3 | ASSQDLADGWNTIY
TRBV25-1 | ASSAAEGGANVLT
TRBV28 | ASSDNRGDGYT
TRBV5-5 | ASSLYRWRDEKLF
TRBV19 | ASSPRVGEAF
TRBV29-1 | SPYSGTGGDT
TRBV5-1 | ASSEGPGQPQH
TRBV7-6 | ASSSQGGLNEKLF
TRBV6-1 | ASSEETGSGNTIY
TRBV30 | ASKGLGGNIQY
TRBV6-4 | ASSETGYNEQF
TRBV27 | ASSLTGTGGYNEQF
TRBV21-1 | ASSPSGPGHTYEQY
TRBV12-3/TRBV12-4 | ASSFGTGEAF
TRBV19 | ASTLIGEAF
TRBV18 | ASSPATVSNYGYT
TRBV5-6 | ASSLVAGNTGELF
TRBV18 | ASSVQGNSNQPQH
TRBV7-2 | ASSFPRDTQY
TRBV7-2 | ASSSLPYQETQY